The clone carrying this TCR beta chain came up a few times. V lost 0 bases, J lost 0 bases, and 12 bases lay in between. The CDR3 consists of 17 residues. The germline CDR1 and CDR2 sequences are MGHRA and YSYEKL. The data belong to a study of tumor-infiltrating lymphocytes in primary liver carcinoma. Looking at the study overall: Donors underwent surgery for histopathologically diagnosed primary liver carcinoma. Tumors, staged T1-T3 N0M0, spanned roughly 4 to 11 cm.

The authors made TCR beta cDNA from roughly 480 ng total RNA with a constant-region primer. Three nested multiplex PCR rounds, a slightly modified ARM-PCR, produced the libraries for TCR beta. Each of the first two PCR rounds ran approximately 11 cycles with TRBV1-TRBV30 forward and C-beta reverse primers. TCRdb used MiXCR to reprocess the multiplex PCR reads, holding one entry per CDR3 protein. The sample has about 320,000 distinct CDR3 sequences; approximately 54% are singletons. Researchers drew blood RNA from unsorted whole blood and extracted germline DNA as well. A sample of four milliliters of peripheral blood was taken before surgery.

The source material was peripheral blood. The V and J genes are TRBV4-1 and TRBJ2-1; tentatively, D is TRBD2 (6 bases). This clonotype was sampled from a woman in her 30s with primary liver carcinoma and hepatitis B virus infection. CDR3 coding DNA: TGCGCCAGCAGCCAAGATCGTGGAGGGAGCTCCTACAATGAGCAGTTCTTC. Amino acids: CASSQDRGGSSYNEQFF.